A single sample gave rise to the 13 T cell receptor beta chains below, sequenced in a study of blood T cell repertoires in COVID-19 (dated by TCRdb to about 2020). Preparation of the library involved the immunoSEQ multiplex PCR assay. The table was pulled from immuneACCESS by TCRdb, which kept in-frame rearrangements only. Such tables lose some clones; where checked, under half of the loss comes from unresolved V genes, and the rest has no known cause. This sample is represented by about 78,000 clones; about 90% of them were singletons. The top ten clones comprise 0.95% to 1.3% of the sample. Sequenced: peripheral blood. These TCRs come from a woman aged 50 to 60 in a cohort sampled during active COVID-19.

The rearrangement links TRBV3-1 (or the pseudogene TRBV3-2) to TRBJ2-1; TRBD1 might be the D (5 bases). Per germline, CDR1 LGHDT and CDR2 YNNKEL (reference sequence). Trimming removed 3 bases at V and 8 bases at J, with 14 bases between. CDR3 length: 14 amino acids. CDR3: CASSHLGAGDEQFF. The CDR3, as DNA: TGTGCCAGCAGCCACCTAGGGGCTGGGGATGAGCAGTTCTTC.

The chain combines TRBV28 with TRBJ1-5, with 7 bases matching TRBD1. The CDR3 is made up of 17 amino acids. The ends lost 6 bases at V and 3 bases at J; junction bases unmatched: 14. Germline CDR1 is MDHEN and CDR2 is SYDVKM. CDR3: CASSPGRGRRNNQPQHF. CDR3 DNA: TGTGCCAGCAGCCCCGGTAGGGGGCGCCGGAACAATCAGCCCCAGCATTTT.

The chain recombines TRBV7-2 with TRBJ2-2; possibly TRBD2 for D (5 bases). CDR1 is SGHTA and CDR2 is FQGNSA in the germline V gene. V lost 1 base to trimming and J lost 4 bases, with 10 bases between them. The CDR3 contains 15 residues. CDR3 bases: TGTGCCAGCAGCTTAGGGAGGACGACCACCGGGGAGCTGTTTTTT. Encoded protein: CASSLGRTTTGELFF.

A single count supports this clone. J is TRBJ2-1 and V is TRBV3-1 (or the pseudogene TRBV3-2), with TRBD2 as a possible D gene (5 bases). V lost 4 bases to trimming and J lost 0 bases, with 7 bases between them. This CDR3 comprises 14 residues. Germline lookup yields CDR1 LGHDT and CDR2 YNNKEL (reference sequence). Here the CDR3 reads CASSPDSSYNEQFF. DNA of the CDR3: TGTGCCAGCAGCCCGGACTCCTCCTACAATGAGCAGTTCTTC.

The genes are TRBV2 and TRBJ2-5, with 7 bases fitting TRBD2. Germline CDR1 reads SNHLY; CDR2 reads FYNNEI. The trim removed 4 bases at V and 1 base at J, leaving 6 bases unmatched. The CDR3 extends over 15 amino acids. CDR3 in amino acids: CASSVGGWSQETQYF. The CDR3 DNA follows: TGTGCCAGCAGTGTGGGGGGGTGGAGCCAAGAGACCCAGTACTTC.

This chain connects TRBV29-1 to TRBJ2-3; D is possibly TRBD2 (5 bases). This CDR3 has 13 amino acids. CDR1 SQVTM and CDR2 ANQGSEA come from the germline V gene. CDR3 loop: CTGGLSYSDTQYF. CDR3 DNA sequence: TGCACCGGCGGGCTAAGCTACTCGGATACGCAGTATTTT.

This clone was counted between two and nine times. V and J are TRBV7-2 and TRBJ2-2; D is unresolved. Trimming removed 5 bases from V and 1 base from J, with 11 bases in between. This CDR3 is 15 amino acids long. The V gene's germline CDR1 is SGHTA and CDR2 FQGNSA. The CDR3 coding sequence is TGTGCCAGCAGCAGACTGCCCCAGAACACCGGGGAGCTGTTTTTT. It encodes CASSRLPQNTGELFF.

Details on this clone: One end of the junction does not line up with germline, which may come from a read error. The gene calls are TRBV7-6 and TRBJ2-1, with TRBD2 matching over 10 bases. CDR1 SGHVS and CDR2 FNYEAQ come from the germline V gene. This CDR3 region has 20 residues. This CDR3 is CASSPFAPSSGRVDYDEQFF. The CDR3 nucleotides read TGTGCCAGCAGCCCATTTGCCCCCTCTAGCGGGAGAGTAGACTACGATGAGCAGTTCTTC. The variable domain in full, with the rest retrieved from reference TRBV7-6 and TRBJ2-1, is GAGVSQSPRYKVTKRGQDVALRCDPISGHVSLYWYRQALGQGPEFLTYFNYEAQQDKSGLPNDRFSAERPEGSISTLTIQRTEQRDSAMYRCASSPFAPSSGRVDYDEQFFGPGTRLTVL.

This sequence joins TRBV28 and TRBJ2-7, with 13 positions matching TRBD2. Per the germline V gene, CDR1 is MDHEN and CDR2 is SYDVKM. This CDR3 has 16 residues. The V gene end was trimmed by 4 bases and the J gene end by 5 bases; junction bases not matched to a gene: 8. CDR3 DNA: TGTGCCAGCAGTTCCTGGACTAGCGGGAGTGTCAACGAGCAGTACTTC. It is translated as CASSSWTSGSVNEQYF.

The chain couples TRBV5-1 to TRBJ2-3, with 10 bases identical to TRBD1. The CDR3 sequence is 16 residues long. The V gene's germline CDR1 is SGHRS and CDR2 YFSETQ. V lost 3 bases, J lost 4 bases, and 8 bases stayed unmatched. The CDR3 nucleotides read TGCGCCAGCAGCTGGACCGGGACAGGGGAGGCAGATACGCAGTATTTT. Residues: CASSWTGTGEADTQYF.

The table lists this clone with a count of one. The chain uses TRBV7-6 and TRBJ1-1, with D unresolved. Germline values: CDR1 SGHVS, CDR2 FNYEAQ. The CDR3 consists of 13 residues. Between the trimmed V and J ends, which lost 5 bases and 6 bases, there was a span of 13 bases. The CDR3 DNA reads TGTGCCAGCAGCGTAACCCAGGCCGCTGAAGCTTTCTTT. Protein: CASSVTQAAEAFF. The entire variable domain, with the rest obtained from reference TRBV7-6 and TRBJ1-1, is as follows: GAGVSQSPRYKVTKRGQDVALRCDPISGHVSLYWYRQALGQGPEFLTYFNYEAQQDKSGLPNDRFSAERPEGSISTLTIQRTEQRDSAMYRCASSVTQAAEAFFGQGTRLTVV.

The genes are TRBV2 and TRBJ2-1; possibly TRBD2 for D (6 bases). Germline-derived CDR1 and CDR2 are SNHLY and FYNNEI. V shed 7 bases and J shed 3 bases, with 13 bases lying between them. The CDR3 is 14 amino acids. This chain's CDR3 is CASTAIADYNEQFF. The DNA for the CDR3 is TGTGCCAGCACGGCGATAGCGGACTACAATGAGCAGTTCTTC.

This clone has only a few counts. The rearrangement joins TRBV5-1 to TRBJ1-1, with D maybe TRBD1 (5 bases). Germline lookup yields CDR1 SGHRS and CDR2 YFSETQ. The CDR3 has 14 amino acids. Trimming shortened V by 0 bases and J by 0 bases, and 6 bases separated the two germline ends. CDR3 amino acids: CASSLEGMNTEAFF. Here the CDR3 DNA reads TGCGCCAGCAGCTTGGAGGGGATGAACACTGAAGCTTTCTTT.